What follows are 19 T cell receptor beta chains derived from one specimen sequenced in a study of blood T cell repertoires in COVID-19. Some clones are missing from TCRdb's copy, which holds only in-frame ones; the method was immunoSEQ multiplex PCR. The sample has under 25,000 clones, around 90% seen once. The specimen sequenced was peripheral blood. Source of these receptors: a man in his 70s in a cohort sampled during active COVID-19.

The chain recombines TRBV2 with TRBJ2-1; 7 bases line up with TRBD2. Germline CDR1 is SNHLY and CDR2 is FYNNEI. The CDR3 consists of 14 residues. V was clipped by 7 bases and J by 0 bases; unmatched bases: 3. CDR3 region: CASKAGYSYNEQFF. As DNA, the CDR3 is TGTGCCAGCAAAGCGGGGTACTCCTACAATGAGCAGTTCTTC.

The J gene is TRBJ2-7, the V gene TRBV19, with TRBD1 as a possible D gene (5 bases). The CDR3 totals 19 residues. Deletions cut 2 bases from V and 3 bases from J, with 26 bases between. Per the germline V gene, CDR1 is LNHDA and CDR2 is SQIVND (reference sequence). Written as DNA, the CDR3 is TGTGCCAGTAGTATATACCCTGCGGCCAGGGCCAGACCCTTCTACGAGCAGTACTTC. Amino acid sequence: CASSIYPAARARPFYEQYF. The full variable domain, with the rest looked up from reference TRBV19 and TRBJ2-7, is DGGITQSPKYLFRKEGQNVTLSCEQNLNHDAMYWYRQDPGQGLRLIYYSQIVNDFQKGDIAEGYSVSREKKESFPLTVTSAQKNPTAFYLCASSIYPAARARPFYEQYFGPGTRLTVT.

This chain links TRBV30 with TRBJ2-7; 7 bases match TRBD1. Germline V gene data show CDR1 as GTSNPN and CDR2 as SVGIG (reference sequence). The CDR3 runs 14 residues. The V and J ends lost 0 bases and 5 bases, in that order; junction bases with no gene match: 7. Here the CDR3 DNA reads TGTGCCTGGAGTGTAGGACAGGACCTCGACGAGCAGTACTTC. It translates to CAWSVGQDLDEQYF.

The table lists this clone with a count of one. The rearrangement joins TRBV15 to TRBJ1-1; weak D call: TRBD1 (6 bases). Germline V gene lookup returns CDR1 LNHNV and CDR2 YYDKDF (reference sequence). V was clipped by 1 base and J by 5 bases, with 17 bases between them. There are 16 residues in the CDR3. CDR3 protein: CATSRGGLTGRTEAFF. The CDR3 DNA reads TGTGCCACCAGCAGAGGGGGGCTAACGGGGCGGACTGAAGCTTTCTTT.

The chain employs TRBV5-4 and TRBJ2-1; 8 nucleotides agree with TRBD2. The CDR3 has 17 amino acids. CDR1 is SGHNT, CDR2 YYREEE, per germline (reference sequence). V lost 1 base to trimming and J lost 1 base; unmatched junction nucleotides: 7. The CDR3 coding sequence is TGTGCCAGCAGCTTGCGGGGGGGAGCCCTTTCCTACAATGAGCAGTTCTTC. It codes for CASSLRGGALSYNEQFF.

This chain links TRBV11-2 with TRBJ1-1; 7 bases agree with TRBD1. Germline V lookup: CDR1 SGHAT, CDR2 FQNNGV. V shed 4 bases and J 3 bases; nucleotides not matched to a gene: 2. This CDR3 comprises 13 residues. The CDR3 bases are TGTGCCAGCAGCTCGGGACAGTACACTGAAGCTTTCTTT. Amino acid sequence: CASSSGQYTEAFF.

This chain links TRBV11-2 with TRBJ2-7, with unresolved D. The CDR3 is 15 amino acids. Trimming cost V 5 bases and J 2 bases, with 16 bases left between them. CDR1 is SGHAT, CDR2 FQNNGV, per germline. The CDR3: CASSPTRAFTYEQYF. CDR3 in DNA: TGTGCCAGCAGCCCGACCCGAGCGTTCACCTACGAGCAGTACTTC.

This chain connects TRBV28 to TRBJ2-3; 10 bases agree with TRBD2. With 3 bases clipped from V and 1 base from J, the junction kept 4 bases outside the gene matches. Per germline, CDR1 MDHEN and CDR2 SYDVKM. The CDR3 runs to 16 residues. CDR3 loop: CASSFQAGGGTDTQYF. For the CDR3, the DNA is TGTGCCAGCAGTTTTCAAGCGGGAGGGGGCACAGATACGCAGTATTTT.

The rearrangement joins TRBV5-8 to TRBJ2-3; D ambiguous. This CDR3 is 13 amino acids long. V lost 0 bases and J 4 bases, leaving 6 bases between the germline ends. CDR1 is SGHTS and CDR2 is YDEGEE in the germline V gene. CDR3 in amino acids: CASSLVLADTQYF. In DNA form, the CDR3 reads TGTGCCAGCAGCTTGGTACTGGCAGATACGCAGTATTTT.

The rearrangement uses TRBV29-1 and TRBJ2-3, with TRBD1 matching over 10 bases. The junction had 5 bases not matched to a gene; V was cut back by 3 bases and J by 2 bases. This CDR3 spans 15 amino acids. CDR1 is SQVTM and CDR2 is ANQGSEA in the germline V gene. CDR3 protein: CSVETGTGDTDTQYF. The CDR3 region has the DNA TGCAGCGTTGAGACCGGGACAGGGGACACAGATACGCAGTATTTT.

The chain links TRBV3-1 (or the pseudogene TRBV3-2) to TRBJ2-3; TRBD2 might be the D (6 bases). V lost 3 bases and J 5 bases, leaving 15 bases between the germline ends. The CDR3 consists of 15 residues. Germline V gives CDR1 LGHDT, CDR2 YNNKEL (reference sequence). The CDR3: CASSQAGSGRDTQYF. As DNA, the CDR3 is TGTGCCAGCAGCCAGGCCGGTAGCGGTAGAGATACGCAGTATTTT.

The V gene is TRBV27, the J gene TRBJ2-7, with 11 bases matching TRBD2. Germline values: CDR1 MNHEY, CDR2 SMNVEV (reference sequence). V gave up 4 bases and J gave up 5 bases; unmatched junction bases: 10. The CDR3 loop spans 16 amino acids. The DNA for the CDR3 is TGTGCCAGCAGTTCAACCTTTAGCGGGAGGGTGGACGAGCAGTACTTC. Protein product: CASSSTFSGRVDEQYF.

The rearrangement links TRBV6-2 or TRBV6-3 to TRBJ2-2; TRBD2 matches at 12 bases. Germline CDR1 and CDR2: MNHEY and SVGEGT. The CDR3 has 16 residues. Trimming took 4 bases from V and 6 from J; bases not matched to a gene: 6. As DNA, the CDR3 is TGTGCCAGCAGTTCCACCGGGACTAGCGGGCCCGGGGAGCTGTTTTTT. It specifies CASSSTGTSGPGELFF.

This clone was counted a single time. The chain carries TRBV7-2 and TRBJ2-2; no firm D call. V lost 0 bases and J 1 base, leaving 3 bases between the germline ends. CDR3 length: 14 residues. Germline-derived CDR1 and CDR2 are SGHTA and FQGNSA. The CDR3 DNA is TGTGCCAGCAGCTTAGCTCGGAACACCGGGGAGCTGTTTTTT. Its translation is CASSLARNTGELFF.

The chain has TRBV24-1 and TRBJ2-3, with no clear D. This CDR3 spans 13 amino acids. The V end was cut by 0 bases, the J end by 5 bases, with 5 bases between. The germline CDR1 and CDR2 sequences are KGHDR and SFDVKD. DNA of the CDR3: TGTGCCACCAGTGATTTGCCGAGAGATACGCAGTATTTT. It is translated as CATSDLPRDTQYF.

The chain uses TRBV19 and TRBJ2-2; 8 nucleotides line up with TRBD2. The germline V gene has CDR1 LNHDA and CDR2 SQIVND (reference sequence). The CDR3 sequence is 18 residues long. V lost 2 bases and J lost 5; bases outside the gene matches: 13. This CDR3 is CASSILPGRGYRTGELFF. CDR3 sequence (DNA): TGTGCCAGTAGTATACTCCCCGGGAGGGGGTATAGAACCGGGGAGCTGTTTTTT.

This chain uses TRBV19 with TRBJ2-5; D may be TRBD1 (6 bases). Germline CDR1 and CDR2: LNHDA and SQIVND (reference sequence). The germline V and J ends were trimmed by 6 bases and 1 base, with 12 bases remaining between them. The CDR3 length is 14 residues. CDR3: CASRPWGPQETQYF. In DNA, the CDR3 is TGTGCCAGTAGACCATGGGGGCCCCAAGAGACCCAGTACTTC.

V and J are TRBV18 and TRBJ1-5, with a possible D match to TRBD1 (5 bases). There are 14 residues in the CDR3. With 5 bases removed from V and 6 bases from J, the gap between germline ends came to 14 bases. The germline V gene has CDR1 KGHSH and CDR2 LQKENI. CDR3 region: CASSYGGVGQPQHF. For the CDR3, the DNA is TGTGCCAGCTCATACGGAGGGGTAGGTCAGCCCCAGCATTTT.

CDR3 loop: CASSFRTSGIYEQYF. The CDR3 DNA is TGTGCCAGCAGCTTCCGGACTAGCGGGATATACGAGCAGTACTTC. The chain employs TRBV7-2 and TRBJ2-7; 12 bases are shared with TRBD2. This CDR3 is built from 15 residues. Germline CDR1 and CDR2: SGHTA and FQGNSA. V trimming: 3 bases; J trimming: 4 bases; junction bases outside the gene matches: 4.